Below are 27 T cell receptor beta chains sequenced from a single sample in a study of cytomegalovirus exposure and HLA in healthy donors (dated by TCRdb to about 2017). Libraries were made using the immunoSEQ multiplex PCR assay. TCRdb's version of the immuneACCESS table is confined to in-frame rearrangements and falls short of the full clone set. An unresolved V gene accounts for under half of the shortfall where checked; the remainder is of unknown origin. The sample data list about 240,000 clones, and approximately 87% of these were observed just once. The ten largest account for about 3% of the sample. The sample comprised PBMCs. Receptors were obtained from a man between 18 and 35 years old in good health and CMV-seronegative.

The chain recombines TRBV19 with TRBJ1-1; 8 positions agree with TRBD1. The CDR3 has 16 amino acids. The junction had 16 bases not matched to a gene; V was cut back by 7 bases and J by 6 bases. Germline V gene sequence: CDR1 LNHDA, CDR2 SQIVND (reference sequence). CDR3 residues: CASKTGTGIVIAEAFF. The CDR3 DNA reads as TGTGCCAGTAAAACCGGGACAGGTATTGTGATCGCTGAAGCTTTCTTT.

The chain carries TRBV28 and TRBJ1-2, with 7 bases matching TRBD1. The length of the CDR3 is 12 residues. Germline assignment: CDR1 MDHEN and CDR2 SYDVKM. With V trimmed by 8 bases and J by 4 bases, 4 bases remained unmatched. CDR3 in amino acids: CASYRGGYGYTF. DNA for the CDR3: TGTGCCAGCTACAGGGGTGGCTATGGCTACACCTTC.

V usage is TRBV5-6 and J usage is TRBJ1-1; no reliable D call. This CDR3 region has 13 residues. V lost 4 bases and J lost 2, with 9 bases in between. CDR1 and CDR2 (germline): SGHDT, YYEEEE. The CDR3 bases are TGTGCCAGCAGCCCTCTTTCCAACACTGAAGCTTTCTTT. Translating gives CASSPLSNTEAFF.

This rearrangement joins TRBV4-2 to TRBJ2-2; TRBD2 matches at 8 bases. V shed 0 bases, J shed 3 bases, and the junction held 3 bases outside the gene matches. The CDR3 has 16 residues. Germline values: CDR1 LGHNA, CDR2 YNFKEQ. The CDR3 sequence: CASSQDAGRDTGELFF. DNA for the CDR3: TGTGCCAGCAGCCAAGACGCCGGGAGGGACACCGGGGAGCTGTTTTTT.

V usage is TRBV5-1 and J usage is TRBJ2-7; D may be TRBD2 (6 bases). Trimming cost V 0 bases and J 5 bases, with 12 bases left between them. Germline-derived CDR1 and CDR2 are SGHRS and YFSETQ. The CDR3 sequence is 14 residues long. This chain's CDR3 is CASSLGSSGDEQYF. CDR3 nucleotide sequence: TGCGCCAGCAGCTTGGGGTCGTCGGGGGACGAGCAGTACTTC.

The gene calls are TRBV15 and TRBJ2-3; maybe TRBD2 (6 bases). From germline, CDR1 is LNHNV and CDR2 YYDKDF (reference sequence). Trimming removed 0 bases at V and 0 bases at J, with 10 bases between. The CDR3 length is 16 residues. Here the CDR3 DNA reads TGTGCCACCAGCAGAGAGCTAGCGATGAGCACAGATACGCAGTATTTT. Its translation: CATSRELAMSTDTQYF.

Ten or more counts support this clone. The genes are TRBV6-5 and TRBJ1-6; 7 bases align to TRBD1. The CDR3 contains 16 residues. Trimming took 0 bases from V and 7 from J; bases not matched to a gene: 6. CDR1 is MNHEY and CDR2 is SVGAGI in the germline V gene. CDR3 protein: CASSYSPGGENSPLHF. The CDR3 bases are TGTGCCAGCAGTTACTCTCCAGGGGGAGAGAATTCACCCCTCCACTTT.

V gene TRBV30 combines with J gene TRBJ2-4; TRBD2 matches 9 bases. V dropped 3 bases and J dropped 3; count of bases not matched to a gene: 9. The CDR3 length is 16 residues. The germline CDR1 and CDR2 sequences are GTSNPN and SVGIG (reference sequence). The CDR3 nucleotides are TGTGCCTGGAGCGGGAGGATAGCGGGAGTCAAAAACATTCAGTACTTC. This sequence encodes CAWSGRIAGVKNIQYF.

This chain joins TRBV7-9 and TRBJ2-1; 12 bases are shared with TRBD1. The CDR3 sequence is 14 residues long. The germline V gene encodes CDR1 SEHNR and CDR2 FQNEAQ (reference sequence). After removal of 6 bases from V and 10 bases from J, the junction contained 7 bases not matched to a gene. DNA for the CDR3: TGTGCCAGCAGACCCCGGGACAGGGGGCAAGAGCAGTTCTTC. Protein sequence: CASRPRDRGQEQFF.

The V call is TRBV19, the J call TRBJ2-7; 9 bases are shared with TRBD2. The CDR3 totals 14 residues. Germline V gives CDR1 LNHDA, CDR2 SQIVND (reference sequence). The junction had 4 bases not matched to a gene; V was cut back by 3 bases and J by 4 bases. CDR3 region: CASSISGRGYEQYF. CDR3 coding DNA: TGTGCCAGTAGTATTAGCGGGAGAGGTTACGAGCAGTACTTC.

The chain recombines TRBV11-3 with TRBJ2-1; TRBD1 aligns across 9 bases. The CDR3 loop spans 15 amino acids. Germline loops: CDR1 SGHNT, CDR2 YENEEA. V lost 1 base and J lost 6; bases outside the gene matches: 4. CDR3 residues: CASSLASGQGNEQFF. The CDR3 DNA follows: TGTGCCAGCAGCTTAGCCTCGGGACAGGGCAATGAGCAGTTCTTC.

V and J are TRBV28 and TRBJ1-5; 9 nucleotides agree with TRBD1. The CDR3 consists of 15 residues. The V and J ends lost 7 bases and 6 bases, in that order; junction bases with no gene match: 10. CDR1 MDHEN and CDR2 SYDVKM come from the germline V gene. CDR3 loop: CASITSDRGAQPQHF. CDR3 nucleotide sequence: TGTGCCAGCATTACCTCCGACAGGGGGGCTCAGCCCCAGCATTTT.

The chain uses TRBV19 and TRBJ2-7; D perhaps matches TRBD2 (6 bases). Germline CDR1 LNHDA, CDR2 SQIVND (reference sequence). The CDR3 consists of 14 residues. The ends were cut back, 1 base at V and 2 bases at J, with 9 bases in the middle. The CDR3, as DNA: TGTGCCAGTAGTATAGCAGCTAGCGCCTACGAGCAGTACTTC. Translation: CASSIAASAYEQYF.

The chain combines TRBV27 with TRBJ2-1, with D possibly matching TRBD1 (5 bases). V was clipped by 1 base and J by 1 base, with 8 bases between them. Germline V gene sequence: CDR1 MNHEY, CDR2 SMNVEV (reference sequence). The CDR3 is 15 residues long. For the CDR3, the DNA is TGTGCCAGCAGTTTATTGGGGCCTTCCTACAATGAGCAGTTCTTC. It yields the protein CASSLLGPSYNEQFF.

The chain recombines TRBV27 with TRBJ2-1; perhaps TRBD2 as D (6 bases). The V gene's germline CDR1 is MNHEY and CDR2 SMNVEV (reference sequence). There are 15 residues in the CDR3. V was pared by 3 bases and J by 2 bases, with 11 bases between. CDR3 region: CASSFGAGTYNEQFF. The CDR3 region has the DNA TGTGCCAGCAGTTTCGGTGCGGGAACCTACAATGAGCAGTTCTTC.

The chain couples TRBV5-1 to TRBJ2-2; maybe TRBD2 (6 bases). Germline lookup yields CDR1 SGHRS and CDR2 YFSETQ. The V end lost 0 bases, the J end lost 3 bases, and 12 bases lay between the germline ends. The CDR3 consists of 16 residues. CDR3 bases: TGCGCCAGCAGCTTGGCCGGGGGAAGGGACACCGGGGAGCTGTTTTTT. Amino acids: CASSLAGGRDTGELFF.

V and J are TRBV28 and TRBJ1-2; TRBD1 aligns across 8 bases. After removal of 4 bases from V and 2 bases from J, the junction contained 9 bases not matched to a gene. This CDR3 has 16 amino acids. The germline CDR1 and CDR2 sequences are MDHEN and SYDVKM. For the CDR3, the DNA is TGTGCCAGCAGTTCCCTGATTAGGACAGGGAACTATGGCTACACCTTC. Translated: CASSSLIRTGNYGYTF.

This chain uses TRBV5-1 with TRBJ2-6, with TRBD1 matching over 9 bases. Germline CDR1 reads SGHRS; CDR2 reads YFSETQ. J lost 4 bases, V lost 4 bases, and 9 bases had no gene match. The length of the CDR3 is 17 residues. CDR3 sequence (DNA): TGCGCCAGCAGCCGTGGACAGGGGACGCGGGGGGCCAACGTCCTGACTTTC. Translated: CASSRGQGTRGANVLTF. The full variable domain, completed using reference TRBV5-1 and TRBJ2-6, is KAGVTQTPRYLIKTRGQQVTLSCSPISGHRSVSWYQQTPGQGLQFLFEYFSETQRNKGNFPGRFSGRQFSNSRSEMNVSTLELGDSALYLCASSRGQGTRGANVLTFGAGSRLTVL.

The rearrangement links TRBV28 to TRBJ1-2; D may be TRBD1 (5 bases). The germline V gene encodes CDR1 MDHEN and CDR2 SYDVKM. This CDR3 is 13 amino acids long. V was pared by 7 bases and J by 2 bases, with 11 bases between. This CDR3 is CASTAGQNYGYTF. The CDR3 bases are TGTGCCAGCACCGCAGGGCAAAACTATGGCTACACCTTC.

The rearrangement joins TRBV21-1 to TRBJ1-1; the D call TRBD1 from the table was never checked on the DNA. TRBV21-1 is flagged as a pseudogene. This CDR3 comprises 13 residues. The CDR3 region is CASSRTENTEAFF. The CDR3 DNA reads TGTGCCAGCAGCAGAACAGAGAACACTGAAGCTTTCTTT.

This chain connects TRBV6-5 to TRBJ2-1, with 12 bases aligning to TRBD2. This CDR3 is built from 14 residues. V lost 2 bases and J lost 9; bases outside the gene matches: 2. CDR1 and CDR2 from the germline V gene are MNHEY and SVGAGI. This CDR3 reads CASSYQGLAGEQFF. CDR3 coding DNA: TGTGCCAGCAGTTACCAGGGACTAGCGGGTGAGCAGTTCTTC.

The chain links TRBV13 to TRBJ2-1, with TRBD2 matching over 7 bases. This CDR3 comprises 15 residues. Germline CDR1 reads PRHDT; CDR2 reads FYEKMQ (reference sequence). The junction had 8 bases not matched to a gene; V was cut back by 0 bases and J by 9 bases. The CDR3 spells CASSLGRERFVEQFF. In DNA, the CDR3 is TGTGCCAGCAGCTTAGGGCGGGAGCGGTTTGTTGAGCAGTTCTTC.

This clone was recorded once. This chain links TRBV27 with TRBJ2-7; 7 bases agree with TRBD1. Germline values: CDR1 MNHEY, CDR2 SMNVEV (reference sequence). The junction had 12 bases not matched to a gene; V was cut back by 5 bases and J by 2 bases. This CDR3 has 16 residues. CDR3 nucleotide sequence: TGTGCCAGCAGTCCGTCAGGGGGTCCAATACCCTACGAGCAGTACTTC. It is translated as CASSPSGGPIPYEQYF.

The rearrangement joins TRBV7-8 to TRBJ1-4; 11 nucleotides match TRBD1. Germline values: CDR1 SGHVS, CDR2 FQNEAQ. J lost 8 bases, V lost 0 bases, and 5 bases had no gene match. The CDR3 is 16 residues long. CDR3 sequence reads: CASSLAQGQGGEKLFF. The CDR3 nucleotides are TGTGCCAGCAGCTTAGCGCAGGGACAGGGGGGGGAAAAACTGTTTTTT. The variable domain in full, completed from reference TRBV7-8 and TRBJ1-4, reads GAGVSQSPRYKVAKRGQDVALRCDPISGHVSLFWYQQALGQGPEFLTYFQNEAQLDKSGLPSDRFFAERPEGSVSTLKIQRTQQEDSAVYLCASSLAQGQGGEKLFFGSGTQLSVL.

V usage is TRBV15 and J usage is TRBJ2-3; perhaps TRBD2 as D (6 bases). This CDR3 is built from 15 residues. The V gene lost 5 bases and the J gene lost 2 bases, with 14 bases spanning the gap. Germline V gives CDR1 LNHNV, CDR2 YYDKDF (reference sequence). In DNA, the CDR3 is TGTGCCACCAGCGTACCGGGACTTAACACAGATACGCAGTATTTT. It yields the protein CATSVPGLNTDTQYF. The variable domain in full, completed from reference TRBV15 and TRBJ2-3, reads DAMVIQNPRYQVTQFGKPVTLSCSQTLNHNVMYWYQQKSSQAPKLLFHYYDKDFNNEADTPDNFQSRRPNTSFCFLDIRSPGLGDTAMYLCATSVPGLNTDTQYFGPGTRLTVL.

A single count supports this clone. V is TRBV5-4 and J is TRBJ1-1; 8 nucleotides line up with TRBD1. V shed 0 bases, J shed 0 bases, and the junction held 4 bases outside the gene matches. The CDR3 totals 16 residues. Germline V gene lookup returns CDR1 SGHNT and CDR2 YYREEE (reference sequence). The CDR3 DNA reads as TGTGCCAGCAGCTTGGAGGCAGGGGGCATGAACACTGAAGCTTTCTTT. Protein sequence: CASSLEAGGMNTEAFF.

This clone has only a few counts. The chain is built from TRBV7-2 and TRBJ2-7, with D tentatively TRBD2 (7 bases). The V gene's germline CDR1 is SGHTA and CDR2 FQGNSA. The CDR3 runs to 16 residues. V gave up 3 bases and J gave up 0 bases, with 15 bases separating them. The CDR3 DNA reads TGTGCCAGCAGCTTTTGGGGGGGGCCGAGCTCCTACGAGCAGTACTTC. Protein: CASSFWGGPSSYEQYF.